This TCR beta chain was identified during a study of blood T cell repertoires in COVID-19. Study context: Both acute and convalescent COVID-19 samples were obtained from the United States, Italy and Spain.

Using immunoSEQ multiplex PCR, the repertoire was profiled, and TCRdb retains in-frame clones only, with some absent. The table shows about 240,000 clones, with around 86% occurring only once. This TCR derives from a woman aged 50 to 65 with COVID-19, enrolled during active disease. Sequencing was done on a sample of peripheral blood.

This CDR3 reads CASSLGGTGINEQYF. CDR3 DNA: TGTGCCAGCAGCTTGGGAGGAACAGGGATAAACGAGCAGTACTTC. The gene calls are TRBV5-4 and TRBJ2-7, with a tentative D call TRBD1 (6 bases). V was pared by 0 bases and J by 5 bases, with 15 bases between. The CDR3 totals 15 residues. Germline CDR1 SGHNT, CDR2 YYREEE (reference sequence). Combining the CDR3 with reference TRBV5-4 and TRBJ2-7 gives the whole variable domain ETGVTQSPTHLIKTRGQQVTLRCSSQSGHNTVSWYQQALGQGPQFIFQYYREEENGRGNFPPRFSGLQFPNYSSELNVNALELDDSALYLCASSLGGTGINEQYFGPGTRLTVT.